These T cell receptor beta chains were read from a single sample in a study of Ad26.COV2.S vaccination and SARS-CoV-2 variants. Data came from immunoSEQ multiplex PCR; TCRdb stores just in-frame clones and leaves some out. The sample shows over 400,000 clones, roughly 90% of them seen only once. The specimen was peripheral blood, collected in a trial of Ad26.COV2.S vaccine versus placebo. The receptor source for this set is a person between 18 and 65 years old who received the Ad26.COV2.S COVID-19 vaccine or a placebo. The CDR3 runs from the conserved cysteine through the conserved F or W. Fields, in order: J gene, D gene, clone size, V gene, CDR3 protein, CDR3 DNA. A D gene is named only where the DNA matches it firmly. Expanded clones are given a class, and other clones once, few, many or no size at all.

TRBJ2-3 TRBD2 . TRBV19 CASSSGGGLERDTQYF TGTGCCAGTAGTTCCGGCGGGGGACTAGAAAGGGATACGCAGTATTTT
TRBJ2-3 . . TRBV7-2 CASSFYTPGTDTQYF TGTGCCAGCAGCTTTTACACACCTGGGACAGATACGCAGTATTTT
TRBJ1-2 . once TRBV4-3 CASSQEVTLNGYTF TGCGCCAGCAGCCAAGAAGTCACTCTCAATGGCTACACCTTC
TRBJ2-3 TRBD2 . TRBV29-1 CSVRGGWGDTQYF TGCAGCGTTCGGGGGGGCTGGGGAGATACGCAGTATTTT
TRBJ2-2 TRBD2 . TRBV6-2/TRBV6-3 CASSYRRGGLGVAGELFF TGTGCCAGCAGTTACCGGCGGGGGGGCCTTGGCGTAGCCGGGGAGCTGTTTTTT
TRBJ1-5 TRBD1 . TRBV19 CASIDGQGRVNQPQHF TGTGCCAGCATAGATGGACAGGGAAGAGTGAATCAGCCCCAGCATTTT
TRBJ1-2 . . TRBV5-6 CASSLGVLVGYGYTF TGTGCCAGCAGCTTGGGGGTCTTGGTGGGCTATGGCTACACCTTC
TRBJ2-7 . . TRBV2 CASSPYYEQYF TGTGCCAGCAGCCCCTACTACGAGCAGTACTTC
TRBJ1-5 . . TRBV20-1 CSASPEGPQPQHF TGCAGTGCTAGTCCCGAGGGCCCTCAGCCCCAGCATTTT
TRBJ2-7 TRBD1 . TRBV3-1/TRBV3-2 CASSQDRAGTGGTFYEQYF TGTGCCAGCAGCCAAGATAGGGCCGGGACAGGGGGAACCTTTTACGAGCAGTACTTC
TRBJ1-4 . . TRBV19 CASSSHHDRRNEKLFF TGTGCCAGTAGTTCTCACCACGACAGACGTAATGAAAAACTGTTTTTT
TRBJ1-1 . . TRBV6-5 CASSGRKNTEAFF TGTGCCAGCAGCGGCCGTAAGAACACTGAAGCTTTCTTT
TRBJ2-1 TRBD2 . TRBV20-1 CSASASGGASRYNEQFF TGCAGTGCTAGTGCCAGCGGGGGGGCCTCTCGCTACAATGAGCAGTTCTTC
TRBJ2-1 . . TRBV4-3 CASSWMGGSYNEQFF TGCGCCAGCAGCTGGATGGGCGGCTCCTACAATGAGCAGTTCTTC
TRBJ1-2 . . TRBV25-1 CASSFGLNYGYTF TGTGCCAGCAGTTTTGGATTAAACTATGGCTACACCTTC
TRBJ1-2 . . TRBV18 CASSSGVNYGYTF TGTGCCAGCTCATCAGGTGTTAACTATGGCTACACCTTC
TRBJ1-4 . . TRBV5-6 CASSYGQEKLFF TGTGCCAGCAGTTATGGACAGGAAAAACTGTTTTTT
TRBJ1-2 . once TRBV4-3 CASSQSTSRFYGYTF TGCGCCAGCAGCCAGTCGACCTCTAGGTTCTATGGCTACACCTTC
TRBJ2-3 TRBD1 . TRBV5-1 CASSPKDRGGNTDTQYF TGCGCCAGCAGCCCAAAGGACAGGGGGGGAAACACAGATACGCAGTATTTT
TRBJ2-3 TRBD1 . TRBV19 CASSLTVGTGDTQYF TGTGCCAGTAGCCTCACCGTGGGGACAGGGGATACGCAGTATTTT
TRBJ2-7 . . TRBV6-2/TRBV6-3 CASSYAPVYEQYF TGTGCCAGCAGTTACGCCCCCGTTTACGAGCAGTACTTC
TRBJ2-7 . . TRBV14 CASSQYRYEQYF TGTGCCAGCAGCCAATACCGTTACGAGCAGTACTTC
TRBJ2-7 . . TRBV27 CASSQGGSYEQYF TGTGCCAGCTCTCAGGGGGGCTCCTACGAGCAGTACTTC
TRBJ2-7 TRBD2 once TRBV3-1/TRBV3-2 CASSQAPRRGGFSYEQYF TGTGCCAGCAGCCAAGCCCCCCGGCGGGGGGGATTCTCCTACGAGCAGTACTTC
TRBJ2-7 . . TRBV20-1 CSAGEQYF TGCAGTGCGGGAGAGCAGTACTTC
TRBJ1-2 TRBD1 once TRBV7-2 CASSLGGTGSSYGYTF TGTGCCAGCAGCTTAGGGGGGACAGGATCCTCCTATGGCTACACCTTC
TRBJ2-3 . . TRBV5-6 CASSPTGTDTQYF TGTGCCAGCAGCCCCACAGGCACAGATACGCAGTATTTT
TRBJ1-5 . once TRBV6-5 CASSWDSNQPQHF TGTGCCAGCAGCTGGGACAGCAATCAGCCCCAGCATTTT
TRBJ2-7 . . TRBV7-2 CASSLDRTYEQYF TGTGCCAGCAGCTTAGATCGTACCTACGAGCAGTACTTC
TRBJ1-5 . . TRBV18 CASAQLGGEPQHF TGTGCCAGCGCTCAGCTGGGGGGCGAGCCCCAGCATTTT
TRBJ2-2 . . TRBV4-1 CASSQETWGVTGELFF TGCGCCAGCAGCCAAGAAACTTGGGGGGTCACCGGGGAGCTGTTTTTT
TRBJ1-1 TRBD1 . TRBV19 CASSWTGGGNTEAFF TGTGCCAGTAGTTGGACAGGGGGGGGAAACACTGAAGCTTTCTTT
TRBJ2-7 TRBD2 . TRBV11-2 CASSLKRSLAGGTYEQYF TGTGCCAGCAGCTTAAAAAGGTCCTTAGCGGGGGGCACCTACGAGCAGTACTTC
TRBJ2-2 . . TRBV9 CASSVYVGELFF TGTGCCAGCAGCGTATACGTCGGGGAGCTGTTTTTT
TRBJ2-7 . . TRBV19 CAVGGLYEQYF TGTGCCGTCGGGGGGCTCTACGAGCAGTACTTC
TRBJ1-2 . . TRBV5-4 CASSLGLLGEGGLYGYTF TGTGCCAGCAGCTTGGGGCTTTTAGGAGAGGGGGGCCTCTATGGCTACACCTTC
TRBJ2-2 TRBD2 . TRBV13 CASSDRLAGGENTGELFF TGTGCCAGCAGCGACCGACTAGCGGGGGGCGAAAACACCGGGGAGCTGTTTTTT
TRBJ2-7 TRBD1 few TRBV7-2 CASSIPPKGQKSSYEQYF TGTGCCAGCAGCATTCCCCCTAAGGGACAGAAATCCTCCTACGAGCAGTACTTC
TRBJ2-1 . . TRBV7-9 CASSDRGTEPGGEQFF TGTGCCAGCAGCGACCGAGGGACGGAGCCTGGGGGCGAGCAGTTCTTC
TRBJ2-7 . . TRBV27 CASRGGGAVYEQYF TGTGCCAGCAGAGGGGGAGGGGCGGTCTACGAGCAGTACTTC